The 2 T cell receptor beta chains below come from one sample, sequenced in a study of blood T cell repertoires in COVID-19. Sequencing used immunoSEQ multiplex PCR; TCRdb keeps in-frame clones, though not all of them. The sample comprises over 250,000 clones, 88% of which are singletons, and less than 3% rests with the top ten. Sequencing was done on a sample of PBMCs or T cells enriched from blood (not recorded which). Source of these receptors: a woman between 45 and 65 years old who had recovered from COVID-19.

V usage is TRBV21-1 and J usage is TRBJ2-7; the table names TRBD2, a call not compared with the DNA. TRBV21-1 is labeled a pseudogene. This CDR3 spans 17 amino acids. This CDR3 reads CASRKKAERPLRAEQYF. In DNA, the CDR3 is TGTGCCAGCAGAAAAAAAGCGGAGAGACCCTTGCGTGCCGAGCAGTACTTC.

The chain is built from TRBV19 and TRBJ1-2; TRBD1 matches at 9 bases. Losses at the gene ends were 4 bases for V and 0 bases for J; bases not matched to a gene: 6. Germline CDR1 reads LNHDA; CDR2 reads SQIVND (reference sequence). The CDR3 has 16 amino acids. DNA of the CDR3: TGTGCCAGTAGTAGAAGGGGACAGGGACCTAACTATGGCTACACCTTC. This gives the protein CASSRRGQGPNYGYTF.